Each of the 5 T cell receptor beta chains below was sequenced from the same sample in a study of cytomegalovirus exposure and HLA in healthy donors. The PCR employed 60 Vbeta primers together with 13 Jbeta primers. TCRdb keeps only in-frame clones here, not all; method: immunoSEQ multiplex PCR. The data show 83,000 or so clones, roughly 79% seen once. The material sequenced was PBMCs. The receptors here all came from a female donor in good health and CMV-seronegative.

The rearrangement uses TRBV4-1 and TRBJ1-4, with 8 nucleotides matching TRBD1. V lost 6 bases to trimming and J lost 7 bases; unmatched junction nucleotides: 7. The CDR3 spans 14 residues. Germline CDR1 is MGHRA and CDR2 is YSYEKL. The CDR3 nucleotides are TGCGCCAGCAGTACAGGGGGTGCTGGTGAAAAACTGTTTTTT. Encoded protein: CASSTGGAGEKLFF.

This clone has only a few counts. This chain joins TRBV19 and TRBJ1-6, with TRBD1 matching over 10 bases. Trimming at V came to 2 bases and at J to 10 bases, leaving 5 bases not matched to a gene. Per the germline V gene, CDR1 is LNHDA and CDR2 is SQIVND (reference sequence). This CDR3 region has 15 residues. CDR3 DNA sequence: TGTGCCAGTAGTATACCCCGGACAGGGGGATCACCCCTCCACTTT. Translation gives CASSIPRTGGSPLHF. Using reference TRBV19 and TRBJ1-6 for the parts outside the CDR3, the full variable domain is DGGITQSPKYLFRKEGQNVTLSCEQNLNHDAMYWYRQDPGQGLRLIYYSQIVNDFQKGDIAEGYSVSREKKESFPLTVTSAQKNPTAFYLCASSIPRTGGSPLHFGNGTRLTVT.

The J gene is TRBJ1-1, the V gene TRBV19, with D perhaps matching TRBD1 (5 bases). The CDR3 length is 15 residues. V lost 0 bases and J 3 bases, leaving 11 bases between the germline ends. From germline, CDR1 is LNHDA and CDR2 SQIVND (reference sequence). CDR3 loop: CASSIDSGRDTEAFF. In DNA, the CDR3 is TGTGCCAGTAGTATAGACTCAGGGAGGGACACTGAAGCTTTCTTT.

V is TRBV28 and J is TRBJ2-7; the match to TRBD1 covers 7 bases. This CDR3 is 15 amino acids long. CDR1 MDHEN and CDR2 SYDVKM come from the germline V gene. V lost 5 bases and J lost 6; bases outside the gene matches: 13. The CDR3 coding sequence is TGTGCCAGCAGTACGGACCGTCAGGGGGATATCGAGCAGTACTTC. Protein product: CASSTDRQGDIEQYF.

In nucleotides, the CDR3 is TGTGCCAGCTGGGGACTAGCGTCCTACGAGCAGTACTTC. It is translated as CASWGLASYEQYF. The chain joins TRBV2 to TRBJ2-7; 10 nucleotides line up with TRBD2. V trimming: 8 bases; J trimming: 1 base; junction bases outside the gene matches: 2. This CDR3 comprises 13 residues. In germline, CDR1 is SNHLY, CDR2 FYNNEI.